Below, 10 T cell receptor beta chains from the same sample are listed, as sequenced in a study of OX40 agonist ivuxolimab in advanced cancers. Profiling relied on immunoSEQ multiplex PCR, and the TCRdb table lists in-frame clones only, not all of them. The sample has about 24,000 clones, 79% seen once. Sequencing was performed on CD4+ or CD8+ T cells sorted from blood, taken in a trial of the OX40 agonist ivuxolimab. The receptors originated from an adult with an advanced solid tumor such as melanoma, head and neck, liver or kidney cancer.

This sequence joins TRBV7-2 and TRBJ1-1; no reliable D call. Trimming cost V 2 bases and J 7 bases, with 11 bases left between them. The CDR3 loop spans 13 amino acids. Germline loops: CDR1 SGHTA, CDR2 FQGNSA. The CDR3 bases are TGTGCCAGCAGCTTACGGAGGGATGGTGAAGCTTTCTTT. Translating it yields CASSLRRDGEAFF. Looking up the rest from reference TRBV7-2 and TRBJ1-1 gives the full variable domain: GAGVSQSPSNKVTEKGKDVELRCDPISGHTALYWYRQSLGQGLEFLIYFQGNSAPDKSGLPSDRFSAERTGGSVSTLTIQRTQQEDSAVYLCASSLRRDGEAFFGQGTRLTVV.

Concerning this clone itself: The same CDR3 also results from other DNA sequences found in this sample. The chain is built from TRBV11-2 and TRBJ1-3, with D unclear. Germline assignment: CDR1 SGHAT and CDR2 FQNNGV. The CDR3 is made up of 14 amino acids. Deletions cut 1 base from V and 0 bases from J, with 4 bases between. Here the CDR3 reads CASSLAGSGNTIYF. In nucleotides, the CDR3 is TGTGCCAGCAGCTTAGCCGGCTCTGGAAACACCATATATTTT.

The gene calls are TRBV7-7 and TRBJ2-1, with D unresolved. The CDR3 runs to 13 residues. Between the trimmed V and J ends, which lost 1 base and 7 bases, there was a span of 8 bases. The V gene's germline CDR1 is SSHAT and CDR2 FNYEAQ (reference sequence). The CDR3: CASSLEFGNEQFF. For the CDR3, the DNA is TGTGCCAGCAGCTTAGAATTCGGGAATGAGCAGTTCTTC.

CDR3 coding DNA: TGTGCCAGCAGCCCTGGACCGGCGGGCAATCAGCCCCAGCATTTT. As protein: CASSPGPAGNQPQHF. The V gene is TRBV9, the J gene TRBJ1-5, with D unclear. CDR3 size: 15 residues. Germline CDR1 reads SGDLS; CDR2 reads YYNGEE. V lost 4 bases and J lost 2, with 13 bases in between.

The gene calls are TRBV6-1 and TRBJ2-3, with 9 bases identical to TRBD1. There are 16 residues in the CDR3. J lost 6 bases, V lost 4 bases, and 11 bases had no gene match. From germline, CDR1 is MNHNS and CDR2 SASEGT. The CDR3 loop is CASSAPKWDRDDTQYF. Written as DNA, the CDR3 is TGTGCCAGCAGTGCCCCAAAGTGGGACAGGGACGATACGCAGTATTTT.

The chain employs TRBV20-1 and TRBJ1-1; unclear D gene. Trimming cost V 0 bases and J 1 base, with 0 bases left between them. CDR3 length: 11 residues. The germline V gene has CDR1 DFQATT and CDR2 SNEGSKA (reference sequence). CDR3 bases: TGCAGTGCTAGAGAGAACACTGAAGCTTTCTTT. Protein sequence: CSARENTEAFF.

The gene calls are TRBV6-6 and TRBJ2-3, with TRBD1 matching 8 bases. Per germline, CDR1 MNHNY and CDR2 SVGAGI (reference sequence). J was trimmed by 0 bases and V by 5 bases; bases with no gene match: 7. CDR3 length: 16 amino acids. CDR3 sequence: CASSLQGASSTDTQYF. CDR3 DNA: TGTGCCAGCAGTCTGCAGGGGGCTTCCAGCACAGATACGCAGTATTTT.

This chain uses TRBV5-4 with TRBJ2-2; D might be TRBD1 (6 bases). The CDR3 totals 16 residues. CDR1 and CDR2 (germline): SGHNT, YYREEE (reference sequence). The V end lost 4 bases, the J end lost 0 bases, and 13 bases lay between the germline ends. Here the CDR3 DNA reads TGTGCCAGCAGCGCGAACAGGGATCCGAACACCGGGGAGCTGTTTTTT. Protein: CASSANRDPNTGELFF.

The chain links TRBV18 to TRBJ2-7; weak D call: TRBD1 (5 bases). Germline lookup yields CDR1 KGHSH and CDR2 LQKENI. V was shortened by 4 bases and J by 3 bases, with 13 bases between the two germline ends. There are 14 residues in the CDR3. The CDR3 loop reads CASSQGLDYYEQYF. For the CDR3, the DNA is TGTGCCAGCTCACAGGGGTTGGATTACTACGAGCAGTACTTC.

V usage is TRBV19 and J usage is TRBJ1-2; D not certain. The V and J ends lost 3 bases and 8 bases respectively, with 10 bases between them. The germline V gene has CDR1 LNHDA and CDR2 SQIVND (reference sequence). The CDR3 is 12 residues long. This CDR3 is CASSIVNGGYTF. In nucleotides, the CDR3 is TGTGCCAGTAGTATTGTCAACGGGGGCTACACCTTC.